This record looks at one T cell receptor (beta chain) sequence and its context. The sample comes from a study of blood T cell repertoires in COVID-19. The overall study: T cells, B-cell-depleted T cells, or PBMCs provided the cDNA or gDNA that served as material.

The CDR3 is made up of 13 amino acids. Germline V CDR1 and CDR2: MNHEY, SVGEGT. Trimming pared 5 bases from V and 1 base from J, leaving 8 bases between. The data were produced by immunoSEQ multiplex PCR, yet TCRdb's version contains in-frame clones alone and is incomplete. The repertoire holds over 70,000 clones, with over 75% as singletons. The chain has TRBV6-2 or TRBV6-3 and TRBJ2-5; D is undetermined. The sequenced sample consisted of peripheral blood. This TCR was sampled from an older man with acute or convalescent COVID-19. The CDR3 loop is CASSQQLQETQYF. The CDR3 DNA follows: TGTGCCAGCAGTCAACAGCTCCAAGAGACCCAGTACTTC.